Listed below are T cell receptor beta chains from one sample, sequenced in a study of cytomegalovirus exposure and HLA in healthy donors. Measured with immunoSEQ multiplex PCR; TCRdb has only the in-frame clones, and not every one. The data contain under 150,000 clones, roughly 82% of them singletons. Sequencing was done on a sample of PBMCs. These receptors all stem from a middle-aged man in good health and CMV-seronegative. CDR3s include the opening cysteine and the closing phenylalanine or tryptophan. D genes are given only for firm matches. A row's size may be missing; if present it is once, few, many or a size class.

CDR3aa	CDR3nt	v_gene	j_gene	abundance	d_gene
CASSPRPAGFSGNTIYF	TGTGCCAGCAGCCCTAGGCCGGCAGGGTTCTCTGGAAACACCATATATTTT	TRBV11-3	TRBJ1-3	.	.
CASSFRGAMNYGYTF	TGTGCCAGCAGCTTCAGGGGGGCTATGAACTATGGCTACACCTTC	TRBV5-4	TRBJ1-2	.	TRBD1
CASSSGTSGGPYNEQFF	TGCGCCAGCAGCTCCGGGACTAGCGGGGGGCCCTACAATGAGCAGTTCTTC	TRBV5-1	TRBJ2-1	.	TRBD2
CATSRDGPRQGRKAFF	TGTGCCACCAGCAGAGATGGACCCCGACAGGGTAGAAAAGCTTTCTTT	TRBV15	TRBJ1-1	.	TRBD1
CASSRRDRGSNSPLHF	TGTGCCAGCTCACGACGGGACAGGGGTTCTAATTCACCCCTCCACTTT	TRBV18	TRBJ1-6	.	TRBD1
CASSLTGDRAYGYTF	TGTGCCAGCAGCTTAACGGGGGACAGGGCCTATGGCTACACCTTC	TRBV7-3	TRBJ1-2	.	TRBD1
CASNRVPLDEQFF	TGTGCCTCGAACAGGGTCCCTTTGGATGAGCAGTTCTTC	TRBV10-3	TRBJ2-1	.	.
CASSGGIYEQYF	TGTGCCAGTAGTGGGGGGATCTACGAGCAGTACTTC	TRBV19	TRBJ2-7	.	.
CASNAGQPYGYTF	TGTGCCAGCAACGCGGGACAGCCCTATGGCTACACCTTC	TRBV6-1	TRBJ1-2	few	TRBD1
CASSPGGGSYEQYF	TGTGCCAGCTCACCGGGAGGGGGGTCCTACGAGCAGTACTTC	TRBV18	TRBJ2-7	.	.
CASSGEGTSGGTSTDTQYF	TGTGCCAGCAGCGGGGAGGGGACTAGCGGGGGGACGAGCACAGATACGCAGTATTTT	TRBV9	TRBJ2-3	.	TRBD2
CASSEVLAGGPQETQYF	TGTGCCAGCAGTGAAGTCTTAGCGGGGGGCCCCCAAGAGACCCAGTACTTC	TRBV25-1	TRBJ2-5	.	TRBD2
CASSLVAGSGSYEQYF	TGTGCCAGCAGCTTGGTCGCTGGGTCGGGCTCCTACGAGCAGTACTTC	TRBV5-4	TRBJ2-7	.	.
CASSPRGLAGNTDTQYF	TGTGCCAGCAGCCCCCGTGGACTAGCGGGAAACACAGATACGCAGTATTTT	TRBV7-3	TRBJ2-3	.	TRBD2
CASSQGGQPFYEQYF	TGTGCCAGCAGCCAAGGGGGACAACCCTTCTACGAGCAGTACTTC	TRBV13	TRBJ2-7	once	.
CASSATGSAYEQYF	TGTGCCAGCAGCGCGACAGGGTCAGCCTACGAGCAGTACTTC	TRBV5-8	TRBJ2-7	.	TRBD1
CATSSGEFEQFF	TGTGCCACCAGCTCGGGGGAATTTGAGCAGTTCTTC	TRBV15	TRBJ2-1	.	.
CASSRGLAVQETQYF	TGTGCCAGCAGCCGGGGCCTCGCAGTCCAAGAGACCCAGTACTTC	TRBV14	TRBJ2-5	few	.
CASSDRGMSNQPQHF	TGCGCCAGCAGTGATCGGGGTATGAGCAATCAGCCCCAGCATTTT	TRBV10-2	TRBJ1-5	few	.
CASSPEGITDTQYF	TGTGCCAGCAGCCCGGAGGGGATCACAGATACGCAGTATTTT	TRBV9	TRBJ2-3	.	.
CASSRLGTATREQYF	TGTGCCAGCAGCCGATTGGGGACAGCTACGAGGGAGCAGTACTTC	TRBV5-5	TRBJ2-7	few	TRBD1
CASSLPSGGGQETQYF	TGTGCCAGCAGCTTACCTAGCGGGGGGGGGCAAGAGACCCAGTACTTC	TRBV7-8	TRBJ2-5	.	TRBD2
CASSFDRTDTQYF	TGCGCCAGCAGCTTCGACAGGACAGATACGCAGTATTTT	TRBV5-1	TRBJ2-3	.	.
CAWTRITYEQYF	TGTGCCTGGACCAGGATTACCTACGAGCAGTACTTC	TRBV30	TRBJ2-7	.	.
CASSKGGGAGNTIYF	TGTGCCAGCAGCAAAGGGGGGGGAGCTGGAAACACCATATATTTT	TRBV9	TRBJ1-3	.	.
CASSLGIPGVNTEAFF	TGTGCCAGCAGCTTGGGGATCCCCGGGGTGAACACTGAAGCTTTCTTT	TRBV5-4	TRBJ1-1	.	.
CASSFTGRGNQPQHF	TGTGCCAGCAGCTTCACAGGGAGGGGCAATCAGCCCCAGCATTTT	TRBV7-2	TRBJ1-5	once	.
CASRGGLAYEQYF	TGTGCCAGCAGAGGAGGGTTGGCCTACGAGCAGTACTTC	TRBV7-9	TRBJ2-7	.	.
CAISETIPGQGSYGYTF	TGTGCCATCAGTGAGACAATTCCGGGACAGGGTAGTTATGGCTACACCTTC	TRBV10-3	TRBJ1-2	few	TRBD1
CASSIDEDTQYF	TGTGCCAGTAGTATAGATGAGGATACGCAGTATTTT	TRBV19	TRBJ2-3	once	.
CASSLGFGRANTEAFF	TGCGCCAGCAGCTTGGGTTTCGGCAGGGCGAACACTGAAGCTTTCTTT	TRBV5-1	TRBJ1-1	.	.
CSVASWGAGDEQYF	TGCAGCGTTGCTTCGTGGGGGGCGGGAGACGAGCAGTACTTC	TRBV29-1	TRBJ2-7	once	.
CASSRGTGANTEAFF	TGTGCCAGCTCACGAGGCACGGGAGCGAACACTGAAGCTTTCTTT	TRBV18	TRBJ1-1	.	.
CAWGRGGTDTQYF	TGTGCCTGGGGCCGGGGGGGCACAGATACGCAGTATTTT	TRBV30	TRBJ2-3	.	TRBD2
CASSYSGTLNTIYF	TGTGCCAGCAGTTACTCGGGCACACTCAACACCATATATTTT	TRBV6-5	TRBJ1-3	.	.
CASSAGVSNYGYTF	TGTGCCAGCAGCGCGGGGGTCTCTAACTATGGCTACACCTTC	TRBV6-1	TRBJ1-2	.	.
CASSQDLTGGWETQYF	TGCGCCAGCAGCCAAGATTTGACAGGGGGCTGGGAGACCCAGTACTTC	TRBV4-1	TRBJ2-5	.	TRBD1
CASSGAGGLGTDTQYF	TGTGCCAGCAGTGGCGCGGGGGGGCTCGGCACAGATACGCAGTATTTT	TRBV2	TRBJ2-3	.	TRBD2
CASRGDRAGNQPQHF	TGTGCCAGCAGGGGGGACAGGGCCGGCAATCAGCCCCAGCATTTT	TRBV2	TRBJ1-5	.	TRBD1
CASSRDRFSLEAFF	TGTGCCAGCAGTAGAGACAGGTTTTCCCTTGAAGCTTTCTTT	TRBV6-5	TRBJ1-1	.	.
CASSSLRPSYEQYF	TGCGCCAGCAGCTCCCTGCGGCCTTCCTACGAGCAGTACTTC	TRBV5-1	TRBJ2-7	.	.
CASSLYVRDTQYF	TGTGCCAGCAGCTTATATGTTAGAGATACGCAGTATTTT	TRBV7-2	TRBJ2-3	.	.
CASSLSSSHNQQYF	TGTGCCAGCAGTTTATCGTCCTCTCACAATCAGCAGTACTTC	TRBV27	TRBJ2-7	.	.
CASSLRAGTPYEQYF	TGTGCCAGCAGCTTAAGGGCGGGAACCCCGTACGAGCAGTACTTC	TRBV7-2	TRBJ2-7	.	.
CASSLRGGDQAQYF	TGCGCCAGCAGCTTGCGGGGGGGCGATCAAGCGCAGTATTTT	TRBV5-1	TRBJ2-3	.	TRBD2
CASRERASTDTQYF	TGTGCCAGCAGAGAGCGGGCTAGCACAGATACGCAGTATTTT	TRBV2	TRBJ2-3	.	.
CASSPDIVGNTIYF	TGTGCCAGCTCACCCGACATCGTAGGAAACACCATATATTTT	TRBV18	TRBJ1-3	once	.
CASRGGHYNEQFF	TGTGCCAGTCGGGGGGGCCACTACAATGAGCAATTCTTC	TRBV2	TRBJ2-1	.	TRBD2
CASSELAGALSGANVLTF	TGTGCCAGCAGCGAACTAGCGGGGGCCCTCTCTGGGGCCAACGTCCTGACTTTC	TRBV4-2	TRBJ2-6	.	TRBD2
CASSVGQGFQPQHF	TGTGCCAGTAGTGTGGGACAGGGGTTTCAGCCCCAGCATTTT	TRBV19	TRBJ1-5	.	TRBD1
CASSARGGSYNEQFF	TGTGCCAGCTCGGCACGGGGAGGGTCCTACAATGAGCAGTTCTTC	TRBV5-6	TRBJ2-1	.	TRBD2
CASSAQDYSYNSPLHF	TGTGCCAGCAGTGCACAGGACTACTCCTATAATTCACCCCTCCACTTT	TRBV6-1	TRBJ1-6	few	.